Listed below are T cell receptor beta chains from one sample, sequenced in a study of blood T cell repertoires in COVID-19. The repertoire was sequenced with immunoSEQ multiplex PCR; TCRdb's copy has only in-frame clones and lacks some. Of about 190,000 clones in the sample, about three quarters are singletons; the top ten hold 2.5% to 3%. The sample consisted of peripheral blood. These receptors came from a woman of 80 years or more with active or convalescent COVID-19. The CDR3 runs from the conserved cysteine through the conserved F or W. D genes are given only for firm matches. Clone sizes are given selectively: once, few, many, or a class where the clone is expanded.

CDR3aa	CDR3nt	d_gene	v_gene	j_gene	abundance
CASSLGRAGRTQYF	TGTGCCAGCAGCTTAGGCAGGGCTGGTCGTACGCAGTATTTT	.	TRBV7-2	TRBJ2-3	.
CSASGGTSGGAVPDTQYF	TGCAGTGCTAGTGGCGGGACTAGCGGGGGGGCCGTCCCAGATACGCAGTATTTT	TRBD2	TRBV20-1	TRBJ2-3	.
CAWSRGLNTEAFF	TGTGCCTGGAGCAGGGGCCTGAACACTGAAGCTTTCTTT	.	TRBV30	TRBJ1-1	.
CASSLSSGGRTEAFF	TGTGCCAGCAGTTTGTCCTCAGGGGGGAGGACTGAAGCTTTCTTT	TRBD1	TRBV28	TRBJ1-1	few
CASSHGVNTEAFF	TGTGCCAGCAGCCACGGAGTGAACACTGAAGCTTTCTTT	.	TRBV12-3/TRBV12-4	TRBJ1-1	.
CASTGPYLDRLANYGYTF	TGTGCCAGCACCGGCCCGTATTTAGACAGACTAGCTAACTATGGCTACACCTTC	.	TRBV2	TRBJ1-2	.
CASSVETEPNSPLHF	TGTGCCAGCAGCGTAGAAACCGAGCCTAATTCACCCCTCCACTTT	.	TRBV9	TRBJ1-6	few
CASSLQGATGEQYF	TGTGCCAGCAGCCTCCAGGGGGCAACGGGGGAGCAGTACTTC	TRBD1	TRBV7-2	TRBJ2-7	.
CASSLGWGAIYGYTF	TGCGCCAGCAGCTTGGGTTGGGGAGCCATCTATGGCTACACCTTC	.	TRBV5-1	TRBJ1-2	.
CASSQVWTGGSSYEQFF	TGTGCCAGCAGCCAAGTTTGGACGGGGGGGTCAAGCTATGAGCAGTTCTTC	TRBD2	TRBV3-1/TRBV3-2	TRBJ2-1	.
CASSYSAGGQSEQYF	TGTGCCAGCAGTTACTCAGCAGGGGGACAGTCCGAGCAGTACTTC	TRBD1	TRBV6-2/TRBV6-3	TRBJ2-7	.
CASGGTGLSGANVLTF	TGTGCCAGCGGGGGGACAGGCCTCTCTGGGGCCAACGTCCTGACTTTC	TRBD1	TRBV2	TRBJ2-6	once
CASRGGGIDTEAFF	TGTGCCAGTAGGGGCGGGGGTATTGACACTGAAGCTTTCTTT	.	TRBV19	TRBJ1-1	.
CAISPGQGWNEQYF	TGTGCCATCAGTCCGGGACAGGGGTGGAACGAGCAGTACTTC	TRBD1	TRBV10-3	TRBJ2-7	.
CASSLGQGVQETQYF	TGTGCCAGCAGCTTGGGCCAGGGGGTGCAAGAGACCCAGTACTTC	TRBD1	TRBV5-4	TRBJ2-5	once
CASSIVGRNNQPQHF	TGTGCCAGTAGTATAGTGGGCAGGAACAATCAGCCCCAGCATTTT	.	TRBV19	TRBJ1-5	.
CASMVGVGQPQHF	TGTGCCAGTATGGTCGGGGTTGGTCAGCCCCAGCATTTT	.	TRBV19	TRBJ1-5	.
CASSQRINRDLYGYTF	TGTGCCAGCAGCCAACGCATCAACAGGGACCTCTATGGCTACACCTTC	.	TRBV3-1/TRBV3-2	TRBJ1-2	.
CASSSGGADEKLFF	TGCGCCAGCAGCTCAGGGGGCGCGGATGAAAAACTGTTTTTT	TRBD1	TRBV5-1	TRBJ1-4	few
CASRPQGSSYNSPLHF	TGTGCCAGCAGACCACAGGGTAGTTCCTATAATTCACCCCTCCACTTT	.	TRBV3-1/TRBV3-2	TRBJ1-6	.
CASSPLFRGYTEAFF	TGTGCCAGCAGCCCACTGTTTAGGGGTTACACTGAAGCTTTCTTT	.	TRBV16	TRBJ1-1	.
CAINRGQGTEAFF	TGTGCCATCAACCGAGGACAGGGGACTGAAGCTTTCTTT	TRBD1	TRBV10-3	TRBJ1-1	once
CASSQGTGTNEQYF	TGTGCCAGCAGCCAAGGGACAGGGACGAACGAGCAGTACTTC	TRBD1	TRBV3-1/TRBV3-2	TRBJ2-7	.
CASSGGIQETQYF	TGTGCCAGTAGTGGGGGGATCCAAGAGACCCAGTACTTC	.	TRBV19	TRBJ2-5	few
CASSQGQGYQPQHF	TGTGCCAGCAGCCAAGGACAGGGCTATCAGCCCCAGCATTTT	TRBD1	TRBV3-1/TRBV3-2	TRBJ1-5	.
CASSQATGSQPQHF	TGCGCCAGCAGCCAAGCGACGGGGTCCCAGCCCCAGCATTTT	.	TRBV4-1	TRBJ1-5	few
CASSSTLGVSYEQYF	TGTGCCAGCAGTTCCACCCTAGGGGTCTCCTACGAGCAGTACTTC	.	TRBV27	TRBJ2-7	few
CASSPTRGKVGTDTQYF	TGTGCCAGCAGCCCCACCAGGGGAAAGGTCGGTACAGATACGCAGTATTTT	.	TRBV6-2/TRBV6-3	TRBJ2-3	.
CASNIQGNTGELFF	TGTGCCAGCAATATACAGGGGAACACCGGGGAGCTGTTTTTT	.	TRBV9	TRBJ2-2	many
CASRGTGVRSPLHF	TGTGCCAGCAGGGGGACAGGGGTGAGGTCACCCCTCCACTTT	TRBD1	TRBV6-5	TRBJ1-6	.
CASSLASQRGTDTQYF	TGTGCCAGCAGTTTGGCCTCTCAACGGGGCACAGATACGCAGTATTTT	.	TRBV27	TRBJ2-3	.
CAISRDKSGFTGELFF	TGTGCCATCAGTAGGGACAAATCGGGTTTCACCGGGGAGCTGTTTTTT	.	TRBV10-3	TRBJ2-2	.
CASSLDQGSGNTIYF	TGTGCCAGCAGCTTAGACCAGGGTTCTGGAAACACCATATATTTT	.	TRBV7-2	TRBJ1-3	.
CASSETGQGDTEAFF	TGTGCCAGCAGCGAAACGGGACAGGGGGACACTGAAGCTTTCTTT	TRBD1	TRBV9	TRBJ1-1	.
CASSPFGTAQTYEQYF	TGTGCCAGCAGCCCGTTTGGGACAGCGCAAACCTACGAGCAGTACTTC	TRBD1	TRBV3-1/TRBV3-2	TRBJ2-7	once
CATQTQQGVKNIQYF	TGTGCCACCCAGACCCAGCAGGGGGTAAAAAACATTCAGTACTTC	TRBD1	TRBV6-6	TRBJ2-4	.
CASSYLGGTGNTQYF	TGTGCCAGCAGTTACCTCGGGGGTACCGGGAATACGCAGTATTTT	.	TRBV7-2	TRBJ2-3	once
CASRLTGGGTGELFF	TGTGCCAGCAGACTTACAGGGGGTGGCACCGGGGAGCTGTTTTTT	.	TRBV21-1	TRBJ2-2	.
CASSEYISGGRETQYF	TGTGCCAGCAGTGAATACATATCAGGGGGCCGAGAGACCCAGTACTTC	TRBD1	TRBV25-1	TRBJ2-5	.
CASRQGLRGEQYF	TGTGCCAGTAGGCAAGGACTACGCGGCGAGCAGTACTTC	.	TRBV19	TRBJ2-7	.
CASSLHGTFTVTGELFF	TGCGCCAGCAGCCTACACGGGACTTTCACCGTCACCGGGGAGCTGTTTTTT	.	TRBV5-1	TRBJ2-2	.